This TCR beta chain was sequenced for a study of graft-versus-host responses after intestinal transplantation. Study conclusions and caveats: Recipient bone marrow held GvH clones, some seen earlier in ileum or blood.

Clones were read by immunoSEQ multiplex PCR, and TCRdb kept only the in-frame ones, dropping some. The sample consists of about 97,000 clones, approximately 90% of them appearing once. This clone was counted once. The target antigen is unknown. The germline V and J ends were trimmed by 0 bases and 5 bases, with 16 bases remaining between them. CDR1 and CDR2 from the germline V gene are MNHEY and SMNVEV (reference sequence). The CDR3 spans 16 residues. Sample: PBMCs, taken roughly 410 days after intestinal transplant. The clonotype was recovered from a human patient who received an intestinal transplant, so some T cells may come from the graft donor. V is TRBV27 and J is TRBJ1-1; D may be TRBD1 (5 bases). This CDR3 reads CASSLSIGGGGTEAFF. The CDR3 nucleotides read TGTGCCAGCAGTTTATCGATCGGGGGTGGGGGGACTGAAGCTTTCTTT.